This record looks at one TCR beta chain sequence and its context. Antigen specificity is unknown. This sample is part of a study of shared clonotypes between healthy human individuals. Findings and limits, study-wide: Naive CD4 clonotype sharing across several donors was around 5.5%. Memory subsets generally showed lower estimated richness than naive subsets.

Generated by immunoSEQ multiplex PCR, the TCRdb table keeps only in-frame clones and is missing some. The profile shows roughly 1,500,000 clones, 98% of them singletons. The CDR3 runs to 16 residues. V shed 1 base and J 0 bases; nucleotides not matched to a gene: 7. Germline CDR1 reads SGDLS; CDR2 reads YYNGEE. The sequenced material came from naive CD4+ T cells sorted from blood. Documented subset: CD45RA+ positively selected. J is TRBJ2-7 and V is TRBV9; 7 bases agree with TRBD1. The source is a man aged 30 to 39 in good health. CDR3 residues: CASSVNPWDSSYEQYF. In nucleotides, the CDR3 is TGTGCCAGCAGCGTAAATCCATGGGACAGCTCCTACGAGCAGTACTTC.